This TCR beta chain was obtained from a study of beta chain features in type 1 diabetes. The germline V gene has CDR1 SGHRS and CDR2 YFSETQ. The CDR3 runs to 15 residues. V shed 3 bases and J 3 bases; nucleotides not matched to a gene: 9. Expressed TCRB transcripts were sequenced after all isolated RNA was converted to cDNA. Assay: immunoSEQ multiplex PCR; the TCRdb copy retains only in-frame clones and omits some. The sample has about 52,000 clones, roughly 39% seen once. This clone was counted a few times. Its antigen is not known. The purity of all sorted populations exceeded 98%. Findings of the study overall: Within each of all four CD4+ subsets, Type 1 diabetes patients had TCRB CDR3s that were moderately but significantly shorter.

The source of this sequence is a man aged 25 to 45 with type 1 diabetes. The V and J genes are TRBV5-1 and TRBJ2-7; TRBD1 aligns across 7 bases. The sequencing input was Tregs from blood. The DNA of the CDR3 is TGCGCCAGCAGCTCTCTGACAGGGACAAGCTACGAGCAGTACTTC. This codes for CASSSLTGTSYEQYF.